This T cell receptor beta chain is from a study of graft-versus-host responses after intestinal transplantation. TCRdb's table, derived via immunoSEQ multiplex PCR, lists solely in-frame clones and lacks some. The data hold about 110,000 clones, with approximately 90% observed a single time. With respect to this clone: The antigen remains unidentified.

The specimen comprised unstimulated CD4+ T cells sorted from spleen or lymph node cells, sampled before transplant. The clonotype comes from a human donor who was the organ donor for an intestinal transplant.

The CDR3 region has the DNA TGTGCCAGCACCGTACTAGCGGCCCAAAACATTCAGTACTTC. Translation gives CASTVLAAQNIQYF. V is TRBV2 and J is TRBJ2-4, with TRBD2 matching over 8 bases. V gave up 7 bases and J gave up 5 bases; unmatched junction bases: 7. CDR3 length equals 14 residues. CDR1 SNHLY and CDR2 FYNNEI come from the germline V gene.